This entry lists 19 T cell receptor beta chains sequenced from one sample in a study of regulatory T cells in long-lasting Graves disease. The sample's time point: newly diagnosed GD, antithyroid drugs for less than 3 months. After RNA was extracted from PBMCs, the TCR library was made from it. Arm-PCR of CDR3 regions and iRepertoire HTBI primers were used to build TCR beta libraries. TCRdb re-derived calls from the multiplex PCR reads in MiXCR, one entry per CDR3 protein. The table lists approximately 400,000 distinct CDR3 sequences, 12% of them singletons. These records were also assigned to another study, of T cells in Graves' hyperthyroidism and ophthalmopathy.

The input for sequencing was peripheral blood mononuclear cells (PBMCs), taken at new diagnosis, from a patient treated with antithyroid drugs. Receptors were obtained from a woman in her late teens or twenties with Graves disease.

This clonotype was detected many times. The rearrangement links TRBV12-3 or TRBV12-4 to TRBJ1-4; D gene ambiguous. This CDR3 is built from 13 residues. V lost 6 bases to trimming and J lost 8 bases, with 13 bases between them. DNA for the CDR3: TGTGCCAGCAGACGGCCGGGGAGCGAAAAACTGTTTTTT. It is translated as CASRRPGSEKLFF.

This clonotype was counted only a few times. The rearrangement links TRBV6-2 or TRBV6-3 to TRBJ1-2, with D unresolved. Trimming cost V 10 bases and J 4 bases, with 16 bases left between them. Germline lookup yields CDR1 MNHEY and CDR2 SVGEGT. The CDR3 length is 13 residues. CDR3 nucleotides: TGTGCCATCCCTCTAGGAGGGCTCTATGGCTACACCTTC. Its protein is CAIPLGGLYGYTF.

This clonotype was detected many times. The chain carries TRBV27 and TRBJ2-1; tentatively, D is TRBD1 (6 bases). The CDR3 consists of 15 residues. V was cut by 6 bases and J by 3 bases, with 15 bases left in between. The germline gives CDR1 MNHEY, CDR2 SMNVEV (reference sequence). For the CDR3, the DNA is TGTGCCAGCAGGCCCGGACAGTTCTTCTACAATGAGCAGTTCTTC. This gives the protein CASRPGQFFYNEQFF.

The chain has TRBV27 and TRBJ2-7; TRBD1 agrees at 9 bases. V was clipped by 3 bases and J by 2 bases; unmatched bases: 11. This CDR3 spans 17 amino acids. Germline CDR1 reads MNHEY; CDR2 reads SMNVEV (reference sequence). The CDR3 reads CASSFGSGTGTAYEQYF. CDR3 coding DNA: TGTGCCAGCAGTTTCGGATCCGGGACAGGGACGGCCTACGAGCAGTACTTC.

The chain carries TRBV4-2 and TRBJ2-7, with 11 bases that match TRBD2. CDR1 is LGHNA and CDR2 is YNFKEQ in the germline V gene. Germline trimming cut 0 bases from V and 7 bases from J; bases unmatched to any gene: 8. The length of the CDR3 is 16 residues. The DNA of the CDR3 is TGTGCCAGCAGCCAAGACGCACTAGCGGGAGCTTGGGAGCAGTACTTC. Translated: CASSQDALAGAWEQYF.

In the case of this clonotype: At one end, the junction sequence differs from germline, possibly due to a read error. This chain links TRBV18 with TRBJ2-3; no clear D. Germline values: CDR1 KGHSH, CDR2 LQKENI. This CDR3 spans 15 amino acids. The CDR3 spells CASSPWVQNTDKQYF. The CDR3 bases are TGTGCCAGCTCACCATGGGTCCAGAACACCGATAAGCAGTATTTT.

Ten or more counts support this clonotype. The chain joins TRBV12-3 or TRBV12-4 to TRBJ1-1; D gene ambiguous. Trimming cost V 3 bases and J 4 bases, with 6 bases left between them. CDR3 length equals 12 residues. As DNA, the CDR3 is TGTGCCAGCAGTTTGCCTTTCACTGAAGCTTTCTTT. This sequence encodes CASSLPFTEAFF.

The gene calls are TRBV28 and TRBJ2-7; a weak D match, TRBD1 (6 bases). V lost 7 bases to trimming and J lost 0 bases, with 19 bases between them. Germline V gives CDR1 MDHEN, CDR2 SYDVKM. The CDR3 loop spans 16 amino acids. CDR3 nucleotides: TGTGCCAGCAACAGGGCCTGCCACAGGAACTCCTACGAGCAGTACTTC. Translation gives CASNRACHRNSYEQYF.

There are many counts of this clonotype. V gene TRBV12-3 or TRBV12-4 combines with J gene TRBJ2-5, with D possibly being TRBD2 (7 bases). V lost 5 bases and J lost 2, with 21 bases in between. CDR3 size: 17 residues. CDR3 sequence reads: CASSPKLGGPLQETQYF. For the CDR3, the DNA is TGTGCCAGCAGTCCCAAGTTGGGGGGGCCTTTACAAGAGACCCAGTACTTC.

This clonotype was seen many times. The V gene is TRBV7-9, the J gene TRBJ2-3; D might be TRBD2 (6 bases). Per the germline V gene, CDR1 is SEHNR and CDR2 is FQNEAQ (reference sequence). This CDR3 region has 14 residues. The ends were cut back, 2 bases at V and 5 bases at J, with 11 bases in the middle. The CDR3 coding sequence is TGTGCCAGCAGCTTATCCGGGAGAGGAGATACGCAGTATTTT. It encodes CASSLSGRGDTQYF.

This clonotype was seen ten or more times. This sequence joins TRBV5-1 and TRBJ2-1; D might be TRBD1 or TRBD2, each matching 5 bases. Trimming took off 2 bases at V and 0 bases at J, with 9 bases between the two ends. The CDR3 is 15 amino acids. The germline V gene encodes CDR1 SGHRS and CDR2 YFSETQ. CDR3 protein: CASSFGTNSYNEQFF. CDR3 DNA: TGCGCCAGCAGCTTTGGGACGAACTCCTACAATGAGCAGTTCTTC. Supplemented by reference TRBV5-1 and TRBJ2-1, the full variable domain reads KAGVTQTPRYLIKTRGQQVTLSCSPISGHRSVSWYQQTPGQGLQFLFEYFSETQRNKGNFPGRFSGRQFSNSRSEMNVSTLELGDSALYLCASSFGTNSYNEQFFGPGTRLTVL.

The J gene is TRBJ2-7, the V gene TRBV6-2 or TRBV6-3, with D tentatively TRBD2 (5 bases). In germline, CDR1 is MNHEY, CDR2 SVGEGT. The CDR3 has 13 amino acids. Trimming left V 6 bases short and J 4 bases short, with 13 bases between. The CDR3: CASSHSGEYEQYF. The CDR3 DNA is TGTGCCAGCAGCCACTCCGGGGAGTACGAGCAGTACTTC.

For this clonotype: With a much larger clone just one base away, this may be a read error. V and J are TRBV20-1 and TRBJ2-5; D is undetermined. The CDR3 is 12 amino acids. The germline V gene has CDR1 DFQATT and CDR2 SNEGSKA (reference sequence). With 4 bases removed from V and 4 bases from J, the gap between germline ends came to 10 bases. The CDR3 sequence: CSAIKSRETQYF. The CDR3 bases are TGCAGTGCTATTAAGAGTCGAGAGACCCAGTACTTC.

This clonotype occurred a few times. The gene calls are TRBV4-1 and TRBJ2-7; D may be TRBD1 (6 bases). The CDR3 is 14 amino acids. Germline V CDR1 and CDR2: MGHRA, YSYEKL. V was pared by 3 bases and J by 3 bases, with 12 bases between. CDR3 region: CASSQVDRFYEQYF. The CDR3 nucleotides read TGCGCCAGCAGCCAGGTAGACAGGTTCTACGAGCAGTACTTC.

The sample holds many counts of this clonotype. The rearrangement links TRBV12-3 or TRBV12-4 to TRBJ2-7; no definite D call. This CDR3 is 16 amino acids long. The germline V and J ends were trimmed by 6 bases and 2 bases, with 20 bases remaining between them. DNA for the CDR3: TGTGCCAGCAGCCCAGTAGGCCGCTACAATACCTACGAGCAGTACTTC. It translates to CASSPVGRYNTYEQYF.

The V and J genes are TRBV7-6 and TRBJ2-5; D uncertain. Looked up from germline, CDR1 is SGHVS and CDR2 is FNYEAQ. The CDR3 has 16 amino acids. Trimming took off 2 bases at V and 3 bases at J, with 16 bases between the two ends. The CDR3 protein is CASSLLIRNGEETQYF. CDR3 nucleotide sequence: TGTGCCAGCAGCTTATTAATCAGAAACGGAGAAGAGACCCAGTACTTC.

This clonotype appeared a few times. The CDR3 DNA reads as TGTGCCAGCAGCCCCCCCCAGCGGAGCACAGATACGCAGTATTTT. Its translation: CASSPPQRSTDTQYF. The chain uses TRBV9 and TRBJ2-3, with D possibly matching TRBD2 (5 bases). Between the trimmed V and J ends, which lost 4 bases and 0 bases, there was a span of 12 bases. CDR1 is SGDLS, CDR2 YYNGEE, per germline. The CDR3 runs 15 residues.

The V call is TRBV27, the J call TRBJ2-3; 13 bases line up with TRBD2. From germline, CDR1 is MNHEY and CDR2 SMNVEV (reference sequence). The CDR3 consists of 19 residues. Losses at the gene ends were 5 bases for V and 1 base for J; bases not matched to a gene: 12. The chain's CDR3 is CASSPTGGGLAGGTDTQYF. In nucleotides, the CDR3 is TGTGCCAGCAGTCCCACAGGGGGCGGACTAGCGGGGGGCACAGATACGCAGTATTTT.

This clonotype was recorded at least ten times. The chain is built from TRBV11-2 and TRBJ1-1; D unclear. Germline CDR1 is SGHAT and CDR2 is FQNNGV. Trimming stripped 1 base from V and 5 bases from J, with 11 bases between. The CDR3 contains 14 residues. CDR3 protein: CASSLGQFSTEAFF. The DNA for the CDR3 is TGTGCCAGCAGCTTAGGGCAGTTCAGTACTGAAGCTTTCTTT.